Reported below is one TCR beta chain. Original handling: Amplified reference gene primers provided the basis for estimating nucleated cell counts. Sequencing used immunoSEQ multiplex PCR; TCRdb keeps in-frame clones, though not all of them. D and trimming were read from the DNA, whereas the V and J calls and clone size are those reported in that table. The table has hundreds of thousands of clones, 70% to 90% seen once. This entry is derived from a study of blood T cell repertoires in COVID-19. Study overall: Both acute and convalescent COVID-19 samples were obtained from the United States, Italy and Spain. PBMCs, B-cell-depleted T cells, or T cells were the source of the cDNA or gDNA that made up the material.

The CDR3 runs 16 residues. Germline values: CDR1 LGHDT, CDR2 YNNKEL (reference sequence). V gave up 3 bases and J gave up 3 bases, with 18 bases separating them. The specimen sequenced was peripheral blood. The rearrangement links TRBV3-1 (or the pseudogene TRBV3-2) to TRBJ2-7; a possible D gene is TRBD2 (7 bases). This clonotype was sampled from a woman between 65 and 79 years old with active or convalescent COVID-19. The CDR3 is CASSHRPRGGRYEQYF. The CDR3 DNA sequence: TGTGCCAGCAGCCACCGCCCGAGGGGGGGGCGCTACGAGCAGTACTTC.